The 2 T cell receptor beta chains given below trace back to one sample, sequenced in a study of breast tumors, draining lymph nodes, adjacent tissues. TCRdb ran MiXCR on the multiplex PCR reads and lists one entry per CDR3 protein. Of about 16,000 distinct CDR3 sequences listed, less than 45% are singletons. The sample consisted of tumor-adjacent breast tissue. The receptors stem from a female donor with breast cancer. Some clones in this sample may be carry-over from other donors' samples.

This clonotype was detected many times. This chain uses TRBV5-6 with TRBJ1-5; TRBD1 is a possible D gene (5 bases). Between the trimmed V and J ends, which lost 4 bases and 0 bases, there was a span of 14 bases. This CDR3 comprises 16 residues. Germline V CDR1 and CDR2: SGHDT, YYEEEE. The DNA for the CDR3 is TGTGCCAGCAGCCTCATGGGACGTGCTAGCAATCAGCCCCAGCATTTT. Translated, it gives CASSLMGRASNQPQHF.

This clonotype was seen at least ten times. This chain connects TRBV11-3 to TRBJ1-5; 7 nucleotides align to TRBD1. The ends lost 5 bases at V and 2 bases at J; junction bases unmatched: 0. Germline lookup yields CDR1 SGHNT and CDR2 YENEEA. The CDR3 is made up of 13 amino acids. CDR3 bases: TGTGCCAGCAGCACAGGGGGCAATCAGCCCCAGCATTTT. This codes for CASSTGGNQPQHF.